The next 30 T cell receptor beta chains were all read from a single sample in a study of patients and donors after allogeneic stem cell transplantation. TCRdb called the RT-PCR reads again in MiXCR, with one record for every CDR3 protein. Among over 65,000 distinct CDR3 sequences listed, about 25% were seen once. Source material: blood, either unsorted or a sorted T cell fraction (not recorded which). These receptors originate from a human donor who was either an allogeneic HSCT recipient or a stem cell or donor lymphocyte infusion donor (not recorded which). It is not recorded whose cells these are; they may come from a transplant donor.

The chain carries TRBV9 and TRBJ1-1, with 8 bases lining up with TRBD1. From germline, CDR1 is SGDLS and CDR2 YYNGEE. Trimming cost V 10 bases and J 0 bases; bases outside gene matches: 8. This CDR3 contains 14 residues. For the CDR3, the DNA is TGTGCCTCAGCGGCAGGGGGCCTGAACACTGAAGCTTTCTTT. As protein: CASAAGGLNTEAFF.

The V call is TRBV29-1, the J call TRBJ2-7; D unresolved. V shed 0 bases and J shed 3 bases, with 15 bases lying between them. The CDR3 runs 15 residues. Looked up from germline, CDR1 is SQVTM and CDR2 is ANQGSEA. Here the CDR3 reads CSVEEYGDSYYEQYF. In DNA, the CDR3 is TGCAGCGTTGAAGAATATGGAGACTCCTACTACGAGCAGTACTTC.

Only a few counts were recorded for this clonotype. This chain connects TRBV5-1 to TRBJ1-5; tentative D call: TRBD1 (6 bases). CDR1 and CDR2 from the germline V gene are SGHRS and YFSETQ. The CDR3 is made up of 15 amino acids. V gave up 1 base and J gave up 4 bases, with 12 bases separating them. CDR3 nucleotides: TGCGCCAGCAGCTTGTCTGGGGGGCAGAATCAGCCCCAGCATTTT. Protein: CASSLSGGQNQPQHF. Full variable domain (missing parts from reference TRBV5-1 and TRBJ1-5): KAGVTQTPRYLIKTRGQQVTLSCSPISGHRSVSWYQQTPGQGLQFLFEYFSETQRNKGNFPGRFSGRQFSNSRSEMNVSTLELGDSALYLCASSLSGGQNQPQHFGDGTRLSIL.

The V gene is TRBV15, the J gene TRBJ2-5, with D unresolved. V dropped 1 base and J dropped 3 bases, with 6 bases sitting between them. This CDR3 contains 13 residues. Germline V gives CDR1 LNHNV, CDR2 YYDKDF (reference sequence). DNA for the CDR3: TGTGCCACCAGCAGAGTTAGGGAAGAGACCCAGTACTTC. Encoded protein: CATSRVREETQYF.

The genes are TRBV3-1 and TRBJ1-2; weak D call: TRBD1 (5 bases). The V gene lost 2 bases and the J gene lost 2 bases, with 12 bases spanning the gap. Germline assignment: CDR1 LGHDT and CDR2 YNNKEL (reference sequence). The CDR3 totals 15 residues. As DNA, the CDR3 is TGTGCCAGCAGCCAAAGGGGTATGATGAACTATGGCTACACCTTC. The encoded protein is CASSQRGMMNYGYTF.

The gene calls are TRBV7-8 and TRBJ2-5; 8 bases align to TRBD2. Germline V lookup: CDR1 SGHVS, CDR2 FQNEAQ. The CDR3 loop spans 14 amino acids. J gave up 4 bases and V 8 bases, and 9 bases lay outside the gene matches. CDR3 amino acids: CASLGRTSRETQYF. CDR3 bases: TGTGCCAGCCTCGGTAGGACTAGCCGAGAGACCCAGTACTTC.

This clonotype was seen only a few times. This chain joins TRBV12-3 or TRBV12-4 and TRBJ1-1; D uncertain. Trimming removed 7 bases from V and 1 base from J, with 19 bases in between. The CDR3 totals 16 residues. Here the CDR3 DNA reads TGTGCCAGCACCTTTAGGCGCCTCGGATCGAACACTGAAGCTTTCTTT. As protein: CASTFRRLGSNTEAFF.

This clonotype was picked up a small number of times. CDR3 residues: CASSLSRTHNSPLHF. The CDR3 nucleotides are TGTGCCAGCAGCTTATCACGGACACATAATTCACCCCTCCACTTT. The rearrangement joins TRBV7-2 to TRBJ1-6; maybe TRBD1 (5 bases). Trimming stripped 2 bases from V and 5 bases from J, with 10 bases between. CDR3 length: 15 residues. Per the germline V gene, CDR1 is SGHTA and CDR2 is FQGNSA.

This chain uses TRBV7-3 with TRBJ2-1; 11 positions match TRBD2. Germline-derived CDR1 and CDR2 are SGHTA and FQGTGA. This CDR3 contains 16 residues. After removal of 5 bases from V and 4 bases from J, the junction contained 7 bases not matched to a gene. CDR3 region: CASSRSGLADYNEQFF. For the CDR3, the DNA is TGTGCCAGCAGCCGATCGGGACTAGCGGATTACAATGAGCAGTTCTTC. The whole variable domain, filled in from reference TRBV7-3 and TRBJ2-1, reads GAGVSQTPSNKVTEKGKYVELRCDPISGHTALYWYRQSLGQGPEFLIYFQGTGAADDSGLPNDRFFAVRPEGSVSTLKIQRTERGDSAVYLCASSRSGLADYNEQFFGPGTRLTVL.

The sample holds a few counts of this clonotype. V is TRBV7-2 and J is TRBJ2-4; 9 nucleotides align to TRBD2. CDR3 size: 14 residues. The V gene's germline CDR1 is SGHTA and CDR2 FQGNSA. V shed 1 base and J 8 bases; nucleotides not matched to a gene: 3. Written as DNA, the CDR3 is TGTGCCAGCAGCTTAGTTGCGGGAGGGGACATTCAGTACTTC. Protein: CASSLVAGGDIQYF.

The CDR3, as DNA: TGCGCCAGCAGCCTCCTAGGGGTTGGCGGGGCCAACGTCCTGACTTTC. Amino acids: CASSLLGVGGANVLTF. V gene TRBV5-1 combines with J gene TRBJ2-6; D perhaps matches TRBD1 (5 bases). Germline V lookup: CDR1 SGHRS, CDR2 YFSETQ. The CDR3 loop spans 16 amino acids. Trimming removed 4 bases at V and 4 bases at J, with 15 bases between.

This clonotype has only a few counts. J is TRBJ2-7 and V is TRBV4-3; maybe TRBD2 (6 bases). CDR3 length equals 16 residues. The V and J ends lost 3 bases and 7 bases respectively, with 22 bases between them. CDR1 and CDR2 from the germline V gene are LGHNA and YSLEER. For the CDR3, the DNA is TGCGCCAGCAGCCACTGGGGCCGGGAGAACCGAGGGGAGCAGTACTTC. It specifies CASSHWGRENRGEQYF.

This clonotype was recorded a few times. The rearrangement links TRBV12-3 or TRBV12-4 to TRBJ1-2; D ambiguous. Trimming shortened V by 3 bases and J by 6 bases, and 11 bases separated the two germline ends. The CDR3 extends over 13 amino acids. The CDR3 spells CASSFSEVNGYTF. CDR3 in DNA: TGTGCCAGCAGTTTCTCAGAGGTTAATGGCTACACCTTC.

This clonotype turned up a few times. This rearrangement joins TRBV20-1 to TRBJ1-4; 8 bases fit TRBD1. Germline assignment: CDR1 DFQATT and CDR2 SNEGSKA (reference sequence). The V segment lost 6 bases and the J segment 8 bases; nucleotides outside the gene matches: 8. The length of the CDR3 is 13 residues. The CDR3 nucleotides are TGCAGTGCGCCGGACAGGGTAAAGGAAAAACTGTTTTTT. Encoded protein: CSAPDRVKEKLFF.

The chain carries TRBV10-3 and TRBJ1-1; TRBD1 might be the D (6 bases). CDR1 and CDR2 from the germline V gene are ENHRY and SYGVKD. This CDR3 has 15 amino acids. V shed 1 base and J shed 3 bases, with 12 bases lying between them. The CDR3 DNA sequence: TGTGCCATCAGTGAGTGGGGGGCCGGGGACACTGAAGCTTTCTTT. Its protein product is CAISEWGAGDTEAFF.

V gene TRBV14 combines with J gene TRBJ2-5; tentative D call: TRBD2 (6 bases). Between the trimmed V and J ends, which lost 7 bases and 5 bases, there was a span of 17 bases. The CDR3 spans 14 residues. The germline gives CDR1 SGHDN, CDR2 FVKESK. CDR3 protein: CASIRSGRWETQYF. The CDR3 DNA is TGTGCCAGCATTCGGTCCGGGAGATGGGAGACCCAGTACTTC.

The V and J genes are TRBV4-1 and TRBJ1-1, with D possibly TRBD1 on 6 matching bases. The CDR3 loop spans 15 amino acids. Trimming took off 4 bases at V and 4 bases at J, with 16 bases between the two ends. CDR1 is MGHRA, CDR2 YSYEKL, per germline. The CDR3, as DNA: TGCGCCAGCAGCCCCCGAAGAGGGGGAAGCACTGAAGCTTTCTTT. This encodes CASSPRRGGSTEAFF.

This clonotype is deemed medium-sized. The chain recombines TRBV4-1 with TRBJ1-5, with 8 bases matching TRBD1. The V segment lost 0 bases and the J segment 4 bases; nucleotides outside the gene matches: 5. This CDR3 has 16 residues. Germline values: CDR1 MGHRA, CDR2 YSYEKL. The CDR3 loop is CASSQDRTGRNQPQHF. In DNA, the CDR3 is TGCGCCAGCAGCCAAGACCGGACAGGGCGGAATCAGCCCCAGCATTTT.

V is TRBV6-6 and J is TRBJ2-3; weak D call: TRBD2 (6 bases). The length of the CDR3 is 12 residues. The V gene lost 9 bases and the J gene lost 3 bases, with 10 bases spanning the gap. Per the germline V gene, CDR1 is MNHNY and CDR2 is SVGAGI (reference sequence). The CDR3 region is CASEEGTDTQYF. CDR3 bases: TGTGCCAGTGAGGAGGGAACAGATACGCAGTATTTT.

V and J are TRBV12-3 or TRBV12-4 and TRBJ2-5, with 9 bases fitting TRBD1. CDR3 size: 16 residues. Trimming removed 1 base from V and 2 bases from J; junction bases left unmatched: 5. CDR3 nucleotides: TGTGCCAGCAGTTTAGTGGACAGGGGAAAACAAGAGACCCAGTACTTC. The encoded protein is CASSLVDRGKQETQYF.

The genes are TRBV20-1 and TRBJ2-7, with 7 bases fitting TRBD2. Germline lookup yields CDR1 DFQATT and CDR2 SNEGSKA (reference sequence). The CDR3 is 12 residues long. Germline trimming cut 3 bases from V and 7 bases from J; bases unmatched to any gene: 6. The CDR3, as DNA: TGCAGTGCTAGGGGAGGGCCGGAAGAGCAGTACTTC. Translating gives CSARGGPEEQYF.

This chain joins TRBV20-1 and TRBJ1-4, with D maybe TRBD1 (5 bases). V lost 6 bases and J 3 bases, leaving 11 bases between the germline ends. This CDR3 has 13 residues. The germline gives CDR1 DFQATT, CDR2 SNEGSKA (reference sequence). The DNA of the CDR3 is TGCAGTGCAAAGGGACTAGCTAATGAAAAACTGTTTTTT. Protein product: CSAKGLANEKLFF.

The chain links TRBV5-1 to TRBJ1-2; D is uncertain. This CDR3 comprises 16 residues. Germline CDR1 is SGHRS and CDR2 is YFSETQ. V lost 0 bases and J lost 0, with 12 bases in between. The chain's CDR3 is CASSLDGKRANYGYTF. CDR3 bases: TGCGCCAGCAGCTTGGACGGGAAACGGGCTAACTATGGCTACACCTTC.

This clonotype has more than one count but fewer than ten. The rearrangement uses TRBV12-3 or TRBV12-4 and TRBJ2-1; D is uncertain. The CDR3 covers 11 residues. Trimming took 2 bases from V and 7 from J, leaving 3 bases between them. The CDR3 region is CASSLTNEQFF. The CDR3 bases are TGTGCCAGCAGTTTAACGAATGAGCAGTTCTTC.

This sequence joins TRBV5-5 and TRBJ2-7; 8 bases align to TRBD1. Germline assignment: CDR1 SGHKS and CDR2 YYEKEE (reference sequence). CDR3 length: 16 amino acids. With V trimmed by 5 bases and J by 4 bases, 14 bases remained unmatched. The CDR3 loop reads CASRYTGGLITYEQYF. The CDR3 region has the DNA TGTGCCAGCAGATATACAGGGGGTTTGATTACTTACGAGCAGTACTTC.

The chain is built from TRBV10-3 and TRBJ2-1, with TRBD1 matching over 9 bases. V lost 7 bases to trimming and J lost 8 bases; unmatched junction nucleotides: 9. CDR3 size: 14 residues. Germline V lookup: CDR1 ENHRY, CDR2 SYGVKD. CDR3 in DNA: TGTGCCATCACCCCGGGACAGGGCTTGGATGAGCAGTTCTTC. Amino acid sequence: CAITPGQGLDEQFF.

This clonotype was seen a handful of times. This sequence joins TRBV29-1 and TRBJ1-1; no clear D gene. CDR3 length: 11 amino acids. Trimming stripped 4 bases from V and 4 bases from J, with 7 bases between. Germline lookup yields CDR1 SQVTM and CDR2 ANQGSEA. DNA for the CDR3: TGCAGCGTTGGAACGAGCACTGAAGCTTTCTTT. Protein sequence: CSVGTSTEAFF.

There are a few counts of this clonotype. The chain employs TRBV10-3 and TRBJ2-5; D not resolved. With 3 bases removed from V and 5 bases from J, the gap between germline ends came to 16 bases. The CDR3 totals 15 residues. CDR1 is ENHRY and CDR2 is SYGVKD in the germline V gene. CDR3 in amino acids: CAISDVLQASETQYF. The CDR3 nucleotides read TGTGCCATCAGTGATGTACTCCAAGCATCGGAGACCCAGTACTTC.

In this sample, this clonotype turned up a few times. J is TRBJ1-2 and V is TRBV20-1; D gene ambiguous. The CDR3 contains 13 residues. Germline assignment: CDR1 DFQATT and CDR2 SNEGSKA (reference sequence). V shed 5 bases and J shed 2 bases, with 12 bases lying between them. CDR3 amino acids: CSAGSRVNYGYTF. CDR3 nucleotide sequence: TGCAGTGCTGGGTCACGGGTAAACTATGGCTACACCTTC.

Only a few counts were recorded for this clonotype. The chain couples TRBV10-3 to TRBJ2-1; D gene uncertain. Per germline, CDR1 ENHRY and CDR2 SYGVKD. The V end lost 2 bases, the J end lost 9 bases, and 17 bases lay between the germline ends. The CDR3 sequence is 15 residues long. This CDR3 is CAISEPQSSAGEQFF. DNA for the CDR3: TGTGCCATCAGTGAGCCGCAGTCGAGCGCCGGTGAGCAGTTCTTC.